The sequence of this T cell receptor (beta chain) was determined in a study of blood T cell repertoires in COVID-19 (dated by TCRdb to the early 2020s). About the study as a whole: Collaborator samples came from the United States, Italy and Spain and covered acute and convalescent phases of COVID-19. Subjects who had been exposed to COVID-19, were actively infected with it, or had recovered from it provided the deeply sampled blood TCRbeta repertoires that made up the dataset. Nearly every sample came with metadata listing a de-identified subject ID, COVID-19 status, age in years and sex. The prospective study material was composed of cDNA or gDNA derived from T cells, B-cell-depleted T cells, or PBMCs. The samples were drawn from the first 160 participants of the ongoing ImmuneRACE study and from 950 to 1,500 subjects provided by 6 global collaborators. The repertoires were released in a freely available public database intended as a resource for research on the immune response to SARS-CoV-2. HLA class I and class II types, where available, came from metadata supplied by the sample provider rather than from assay-based typing.

In regard to this clone: Its antigen is unknown. No much larger clone is present one base from it, and per-base qualities are unavailable.

Here is what the overall study found, with its caveats: The quantity of clinical and demographic metadata differed by source and by participant and was supplied without curation.

V is trimmed back by 2 bases and J by 7 bases, and the junction contains 7 bases that no gene match accounts for. Measured from the cysteine to the phenylalanine, the CDR3 is 14 residues long. Left in the record is the CDR3 DNA by itself, 42 bases read in frame from the first base. Taken from the germline V gene, the CDR1 and CDR2 loops are MNHEY and SVGAGI. The immunoSEQ Assay, a bias-controlled multiplex PCR, was used to amplify TCRbeta CDR3 regions from genomic DNA. The original methods were these. The number of nucleated cells in each sample was estimated from the amplification of reference gene primers within the assay. To quantify the absolute abundance of each unique TCRbeta CDR3 rearrangement, sequence reads were collapsed and filtered. For each sample, productive Simpson clonality was calculated as the square root of Simpson's diversity index across productive rearrangements. TCRdb provides this immuneACCESS table in a form limited to in-frame rearrangements. Some clones are lacking; in checked studies, under half of them reflect an unresolved V gene, and why the rest are absent is not known. For V, J and clone size, that table is used; D and trimming come from the DNA. This sample lists 350,000 to 450,000 clones; approximately 81% were detected once. The leading ten clones occupy 3.5% to 4% of the sample.

Each collaborating institution followed its own protocols to collect whole blood in K2EDTA tubes. Collaborator samples were shipped for TCRbeta analysis as frozen whole blood, isolated PBMCs, or DNA extracted from either sample type. The V gene is TRBV6-5 and the J gene is TRBJ2-5; 7 central nucleotides agree with TRBD1. This TCR derives from a woman between 18 and 30 years old with acute or convalescent COVID-19. The sequenced sample was peripheral blood. In nucleotide form, the sequence is TGTGCCAGCAGTTACGGAACAGGGGAAGGGACCCAGTACTTC. This encodes CASSYGTGEGTQYF.